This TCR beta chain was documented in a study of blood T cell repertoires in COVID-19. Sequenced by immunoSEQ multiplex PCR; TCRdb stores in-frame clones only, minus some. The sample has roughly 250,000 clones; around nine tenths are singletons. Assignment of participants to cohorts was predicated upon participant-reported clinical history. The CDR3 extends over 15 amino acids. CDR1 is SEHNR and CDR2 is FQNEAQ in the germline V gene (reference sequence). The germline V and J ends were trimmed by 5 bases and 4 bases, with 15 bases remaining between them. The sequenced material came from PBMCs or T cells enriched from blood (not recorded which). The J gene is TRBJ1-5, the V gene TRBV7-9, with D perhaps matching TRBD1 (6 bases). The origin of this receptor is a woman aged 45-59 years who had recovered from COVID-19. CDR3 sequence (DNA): TGTGCCAGCAGCCCCGGACAGCTGACTAATCAGCCCCAGCATTTT. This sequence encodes CASSPGQLTNQPQHF.